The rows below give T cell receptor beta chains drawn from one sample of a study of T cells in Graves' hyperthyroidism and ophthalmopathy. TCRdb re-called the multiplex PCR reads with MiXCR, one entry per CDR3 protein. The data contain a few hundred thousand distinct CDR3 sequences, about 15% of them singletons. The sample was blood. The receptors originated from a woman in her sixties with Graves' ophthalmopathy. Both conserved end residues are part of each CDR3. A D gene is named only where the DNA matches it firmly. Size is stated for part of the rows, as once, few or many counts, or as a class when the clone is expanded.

cdr3_nt: TGCAGCGAGGGACAGGGCGGTAGGAATGAGCAGTTCTTC
cdr3_aa: CSEGQGGRNEQFF
j_call: TRBJ2-1
v_call: TRBV29-1
d_call: TRBD1
clone_size: many

cdr3_nt: TGTGCCTGGAGTGTTTGGACTAGCACCGGGGAGACCCAGTACTTC
cdr3_aa: CAWSVWTSTGETQYF
j_call: TRBJ2-5
v_call: TRBV30
d_call: TRBD2
clone_size: NA

cdr3_nt: TGTGCCAGCAGCTTAAACAGCGGGAGAGGGGGAGAGACCCAGTACTTC
cdr3_aa: CASSLNSGRGGETQYF
j_call: TRBJ2-5
v_call: TRBV7-8
d_call: TRBD2
clone_size: NA

cdr3_nt: TGCAGCGTTGAAACAGGGGGCCACGCCTATGGCTACACCTTC
cdr3_aa: CSVETGGHAYGYTF
j_call: TRBJ1-2
v_call: TRBV29-1
d_call: TRBD1
clone_size: many

cdr3_nt: TGCGCCAGCAGCCCGGGACAGGAGTACAATGGGCAGTTCTTC
cdr3_aa: CASSPGQEYNGQFF
j_call: TRBJ2-1
v_call: TRBV7-3
d_call: TRBD1
clone_size: NA

cdr3_nt: TGTGCCAGCAGTTACACTGACAGGGGAGGCGGAGAGACCCAGTACTTC
cdr3_aa: CASSYTDRGGGETQYF
j_call: TRBJ2-5
v_call: TRBV6-1
d_call: TRBD1
clone_size: many

cdr3_nt: TGCAGTGCTCAAGAGTCTTCTAGCAATCAGCCCCAGCATTTT
cdr3_aa: CSAQESSSNQPQHF
j_call: TRBJ1-5
v_call: TRBV20-1
d_call: NA
clone_size: few

cdr3_nt: TGTGCCAGCAGTCCCCTTGGGGGGAGCTCTAAGACCCAGCACTTC
cdr3_aa: CASSPLGGSSKTQHF
j_call: TRBJ2-5
v_call: TRBV27
d_call: NA
clone_size: NA

cdr3_nt: TGCAGCGGATCGCGTGGGACAGGGGGAGAGACCCAGTACTTC
cdr3_aa: CSGSRGTGGETQYF
j_call: TRBJ2-5
v_call: TRBV29-1
d_call: TRBD1
clone_size: many

cdr3_nt: TGTGCCAGCAGCTCCTCGGGACGGCCTTTGGAGCAGTACTTC
cdr3_aa: CASSSSGRPLEQYF
j_call: TRBJ2-7
v_call: TRBV7-8
d_call: NA
clone_size: few

cdr3_nt: TGCAGCGGTGGGACAGGCCAAGAGACCCAGTACTTC
cdr3_aa: CSGGTGQETQYF
j_call: TRBJ2-5
v_call: TRBV29-1
d_call: TRBD1
clone_size: NA

cdr3_nt: TGCGCCAGCAGCTCCGGGACGGCTAACAATGAGCAGTTCTTC
cdr3_aa: CASSSGTANNEQFF
j_call: TRBJ2-1
v_call: TRBV5-1
d_call: NA
clone_size: many

cdr3_nt: TGTGCCATCACCACAGGACAGGGGGCGTCTAATGAGCAGTACTTC
cdr3_aa: CAITTGQGASNEQYF
j_call: TRBJ2-7
v_call: TRBV10-3
d_call: TRBD1
clone_size: NA

cdr3_nt: TGTGCCAGCAGCTTAGCCCTTGGGCTAGCCTTAGGAGGGCTCTACGAGCAGTACTTC
cdr3_aa: CASSLALGLALGGLYEQYF
j_call: TRBJ2-7
v_call: TRBV7-2
d_call: NA
clone_size: many

cdr3_nt: TGTGCCAGCAGTTTATTGCAGGGGTTAGAGACCCAGTACTTC
cdr3_aa: CASSLLQGLETQYF
j_call: TRBJ2-5
v_call: TRBV12-3/TRBV12-4
d_call: NA
clone_size: many

cdr3_nt: TGTGCCAGCAGCTTCGGCGATTACGAGCAGTACTTC
cdr3_aa: CASSFGDYEQYF
j_call: TRBJ2-7
v_call: TRBV5-4
d_call: NA
clone_size: many

cdr3_nt: TGTGCCAGCAGGCGACTAGCGGGAGGCGAGCAGTACTTC
cdr3_aa: CASRRLAGGEQYF
j_call: TRBJ2-7
v_call: TRBV3-1
d_call: TRBD2
clone_size: many

cdr3_nt: TGTGCCAGCAGCTTAGCACAGGGGCCCTTGAACACTGAAGCTTTCTTT
cdr3_aa: CASSLAQGPLNTEAFF
j_call: TRBJ1-1
v_call: TRBV11-2
d_call: TRBD1
clone_size: NA

cdr3_nt: TGCAGTGCCATACACGCCTCTGGGGCCAACGTCCTGACTTTC
cdr3_aa: CSAIHASGANVLTF
j_call: TRBJ2-6
v_call: TRBV20-1
d_call: NA
clone_size: many

cdr3_nt: TGTGCCAGCAGTACGACAGGGAGAAAGGCCAAAAACATTCAGTACTTC
cdr3_aa: CASSTTGRKAKNIQYF
j_call: TRBJ2-4
v_call: TRBV6-1
d_call: TRBD1
clone_size: NA

cdr3_nt: TGTGCTAGCAGCTCCAGACCGGGCCTGGGGGGCATGAATGAGCAGTTCTTC
cdr3_aa: CASSSRPGLGGMNEQFF
j_call: TRBJ2-1
v_call: TRBV7-7
d_call: NA
clone_size: few

cdr3_nt: TGTGCCAGCAAAAAGGGGGGGGAGCGGCGTAGTGAGCAGTTCTTC
cdr3_aa: CASKKGGERRSEQFF
j_call: TRBJ2-1
v_call: TRBV6-1
d_call: NA
clone_size: many

cdr3_nt: TGTGCCAGCAATAGCTACGCAAACACTGAAGCTTTCTTT
cdr3_aa: CASNSYANTEAFF
j_call: TRBJ1-1
v_call: TRBV12-3/TRBV12-4
d_call: NA
clone_size: many

cdr3_nt: TGTGCCAGCAGTTCTAGGGGGCGTAGCACAGATACGCAGTATTTT
cdr3_aa: CASSSRGRSTDTQYF
j_call: TRBJ2-3
v_call: TRBV12-3/TRBV12-4
d_call: TRBD1
clone_size: few

cdr3_nt: TGTGCCAGCAGTGAAGGGTCTAGCGGCTACAATGAGCAGTTCTTC
cdr3_aa: CASSEGSSGYNEQFF
j_call: TRBJ2-1
v_call: TRBV6-1
d_call: TRBD2
clone_size: NA

cdr3_nt: TGTGCCAGCAGCTTGAACAGGGGGCTCGGGGAGCTGTTTTTT
cdr3_aa: CASSLNRGLGELFF
j_call: TRBJ2-2
v_call: TRBV5-8
d_call: TRBD1
clone_size: NA

cdr3_nt: TGTGCCAGTAGTGTGGCTCGCACAGATACGCAGTATTTT
cdr3_aa: CASSVARTDTQYF
j_call: TRBJ2-3
v_call: TRBV19
d_call: NA
clone_size: few

cdr3_nt: TGTGCCAGCCGGCACGACAGGGTGAACAATCAGCCCCAGCATTTT
cdr3_aa: CASRHDRVNNQPQHF
j_call: TRBJ1-5
v_call: TRBV28
d_call: TRBD1
clone_size: many

cdr3_nt: TGTGCCAGCAGTCCCCAGGGGGCTGGTAATTCACCCCTCCACTTT
cdr3_aa: CASSPQGAGNSPLHF
j_call: TRBJ1-6
v_call: TRBV28
d_call: TRBD1
clone_size: NA

cdr3_nt: TGTGCCAGCAGCTTAAAGGGGACTAGCGGGATGGACGAGCAGTACTTC
cdr3_aa: CASSLKGTSGMDEQYF
j_call: TRBJ2-7
v_call: TRBV7-9
d_call: TRBD2
clone_size: few

cdr3_nt: TGTGCCAGCAGTGAAGCGGGAGATGGGACCGGGGAGCTGTTTTTT
cdr3_aa: CASSEAGDGTGELFF
j_call: TRBJ2-2
v_call: TRBV6-1
d_call: NA
clone_size: many

cdr3_nt: TGCGCCAGCAGCTTGTCAATCGGGAACACTGAAGCTTTCTTT
cdr3_aa: CASSLSIGNTEAFF
j_call: TRBJ1-1
v_call: TRBV5-1
d_call: NA
clone_size: many

cdr3_nt: TGCAGTGCTAGATCAAGACTAGCTGTCGAGCAGTTCTTC
cdr3_aa: CSARSRLAVEQFF
j_call: TRBJ2-1
v_call: TRBV20-1
d_call: TRBD2
clone_size: many

cdr3_nt: TGTGCCAGCACCCCTGGGATGGGACTAGCGCCTAACGAGCAGTACTTC
cdr3_aa: CASTPGMGLAPNEQYF
j_call: TRBJ2-7
v_call: TRBV5-5
d_call: TRBD2
clone_size: many

cdr3_nt: TGCAGCGCGGGGGACTCTGGAAACACCATATATTTT
cdr3_aa: CSAGDSGNTIYF
j_call: TRBJ1-3
v_call: TRBV29-1
d_call: NA
clone_size: few

cdr3_nt: TGTGCCAGCAGTTTTAGCGGGAGGAACGAGCAGTACTTC
cdr3_aa: CASSFSGRNEQYF
j_call: TRBJ2-7
v_call: TRBV11-2
d_call: TRBD2
clone_size: few

cdr3_nt: TGCAGTGCTAGTAGCCGGGAGGGCCCCGCAGATACGCAGTATTTT
cdr3_aa: CSASSREGPADTQYF
j_call: TRBJ2-3
v_call: TRBV20-1
d_call: TRBD2
clone_size: few

cdr3_nt: TGTGCCAGCAGTTCCCTCCGGGGGCAGGGAACCTATCAGCCCCAGCATTTT
cdr3_aa: CASSSLRGQGTYQPQHF
j_call: TRBJ1-5
v_call: TRBV27
d_call: NA
clone_size: few

cdr3_nt: TGTGCCAGTAGTCCAAGCAGCGGGAGGGCCCTCACCGGGGAGCTGTTTTTT
cdr3_aa: CASSPSSGRALTGELFF
j_call: TRBJ2-2
v_call: TRBV19
d_call: TRBD2
clone_size: NA

cdr3_nt: TGTGCCAGCAGTTACTCGCGGGAATCTAGCACAGATACGCAGTATTTT
cdr3_aa: CASSYSRESSTDTQYF
j_call: TRBJ2-3
v_call: TRBV6-6
d_call: NA
clone_size: many

cdr3_nt: TGTGCCAGCAGCTTAAGGACAGGGCCTCATAACTATGGCTACACCTTC
cdr3_aa: CASSLRTGPHNYGYTF
j_call: TRBJ1-2
v_call: TRBV9
d_call: TRBD1
clone_size: many

cdr3_nt: TGTGCCACCAGTGATACAGGACAGGTAGAGACCCAGTACTTC
cdr3_aa: CATSDTGQVETQYF
j_call: TRBJ2-5
v_call: TRBV24-1
d_call: TRBD1
clone_size: NA

cdr3_nt: TGCAGTGCTGGAGAGCGGGACGGGCTCTACGAGCAGTACTTC
cdr3_aa: CSAGERDGLYEQYF
j_call: TRBJ2-7
v_call: TRBV20-1
d_call: TRBD2
clone_size: many

cdr3_nt: TGTGCCAGCAGCTGGGGACTAGCGGGAGTGAGGGCCAATGAGCAGTTCTTC
cdr3_aa: CASSWGLAGVRANEQFF
j_call: TRBJ2-1
v_call: TRBV5-8
d_call: TRBD2
clone_size: many

cdr3_nt: TGCGCCAGCAGCCCGCAACCGGGAAGTGGCTACACCTTC
cdr3_aa: CASSPQPGSGYTF
j_call: TRBJ1-2
v_call: TRBV5-1
d_call: NA
clone_size: many

cdr3_nt: TGTGCCAGCGGGGTCAGTAATTCACCCCTCCACTTT
cdr3_aa: CASGVSNSPLHF
j_call: TRBJ1-6
v_call: TRBV11-1
d_call: NA
clone_size: many

cdr3_nt: TGCGCCAGCAGCCCAGGACAGGGTATCGCAGATACGCAGTATTTT
cdr3_aa: CASSPGQGIADTQYF
j_call: TRBJ2-3
v_call: TRBV5-1
d_call: TRBD1
clone_size: many

cdr3_nt: TGTGCCAGCAGCTTGGGACTAGCGGGAGGCACGACCCAGTACTTC
cdr3_aa: CASSLGLAGGTTQYF
j_call: TRBJ2-5
v_call: TRBV7-2
d_call: TRBD2
clone_size: many

cdr3_nt: TGCAGCGTCACCTGGTCCTTTCAAGAGACCCAGTACTTC
cdr3_aa: CSVTWSFQETQYF
j_call: TRBJ2-5
v_call: TRBV29-1
d_call: NA
clone_size: few

cdr3_nt: TGTGCCAGCAGTCCTTGGGAACAGCCCCAGCATTTT
cdr3_aa: CASSPWEQPQHF
j_call: TRBJ1-5
v_call: TRBV12-3/TRBV12-4
d_call: NA
clone_size: NA

cdr3_nt: TGTGCCCGGACGGGGAGGGGAGACTACGAGCAGTACTTC
cdr3_aa: CARTGRGDYEQYF
j_call: TRBJ2-7
v_call: TRBV6-1
d_call: TRBD2
clone_size: many

cdr3_nt: TGCAGTGCTAGATCCCCTACTAGCGGGAGGGCCGGTGAGCAGTTCTTC
cdr3_aa: CSARSPTSGRAGEQFF
j_call: TRBJ2-1
v_call: TRBV20-1
d_call: TRBD2
clone_size: many

cdr3_nt: TGTGCCAGCAGTTGGGAAGATCCACCCGGCGAGCAGTTCTTC
cdr3_aa: CASSWEDPPGEQFF
j_call: TRBJ2-1
v_call: TRBV28
d_call: NA
clone_size: many

cdr3_nt: TGTGCCAGCAGCTCCTTCGCGAGCGACTATGGCTACACCTTC
cdr3_aa: CASSSFASDYGYTF
j_call: TRBJ1-2
v_call: TRBV7-9
d_call: NA
clone_size: NA